This TCR beta chain was captured in a study of breast tumors, draining lymph nodes, adjacent tissues. The CDR3 sequence is 18 residues long. Germline V gene data show CDR1 as DFQATT and CDR2 as SNEGSKA (reference sequence). Trimming took off 3 bases at V and 0 bases at J, with 21 bases between the two ends. Axillary draining lymph nodes of breast cancer patients supplied the node samples. This clonotype has at least ten counts. Its antigen is as yet unknown. TCRdb used MiXCR to reprocess the multiplex PCR reads, holding one entry per CDR3 protein. Of around 300,000 distinct CDR3 sequences listed, over 30% are singletons. Broader study findings: Tumor repertoires ranked between lymph nodes and nontumor tissue in diversity, with V and J gene preferences.

The gene calls are TRBV20-1 and TRBJ1-5; D is ambiguous. The TCR sequence derives from a female donor with breast cancer. Some clones in this sample may be carry-over from other donors' samples. The specimen sequenced was axillary lymph node tissue. The CDR3 DNA follows: TGCAGTGCTAGTCGAACGACGGGCGGCCCTTATAGCAATCAGCCCCAGCATTTT. This sequence encodes CSASRTTGGPYSNQPQHF.